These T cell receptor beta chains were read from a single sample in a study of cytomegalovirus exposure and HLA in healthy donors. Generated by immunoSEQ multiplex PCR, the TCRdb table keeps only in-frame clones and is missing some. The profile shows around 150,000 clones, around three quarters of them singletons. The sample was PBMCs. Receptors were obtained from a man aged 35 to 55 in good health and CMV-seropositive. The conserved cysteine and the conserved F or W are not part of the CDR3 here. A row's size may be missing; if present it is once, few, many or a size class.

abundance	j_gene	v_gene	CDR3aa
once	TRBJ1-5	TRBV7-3	ASSLVGGPNQPQH
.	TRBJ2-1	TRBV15	ATSRGDSTYNEQF
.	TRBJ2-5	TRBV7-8	ASSLALAGGTETQY
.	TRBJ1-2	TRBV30	AWSAQGRYGYT
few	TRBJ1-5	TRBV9	ASSVSPGLNQPQH
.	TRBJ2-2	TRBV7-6	ASSDGTRFGELF
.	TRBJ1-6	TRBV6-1	ASSARQIDNSPLH
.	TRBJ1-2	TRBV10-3	AISGRTGEVGYT
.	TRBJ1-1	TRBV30	AWSWGGTEAF
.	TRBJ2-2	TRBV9	ASSPEGRGQGGELF
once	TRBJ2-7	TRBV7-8	ASSARGEQY
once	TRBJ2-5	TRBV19	ASGTRETQY
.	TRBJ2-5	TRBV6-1	ASSAGPSRRETQY
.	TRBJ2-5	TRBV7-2	ASSFLSGVETQY
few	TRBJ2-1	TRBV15	ATSAGTSGLNEQF
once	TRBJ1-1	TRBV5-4	ASSPGGAGNTEAF
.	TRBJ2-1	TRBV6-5	ASSSPRDLSYNEQF
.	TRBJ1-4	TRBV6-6	ASSYPGQGDEKLF
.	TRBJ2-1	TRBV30	AHSVGVANEQF
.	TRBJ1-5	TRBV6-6	ASSAHDRTNQPQH
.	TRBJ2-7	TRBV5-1	ASSLDGGAGYEQY
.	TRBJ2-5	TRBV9	ASSVGLGIYSSQETQY
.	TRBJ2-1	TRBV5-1	ASSRGGGQGVNEQF
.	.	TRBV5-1	ASSLGGTGVYEQY
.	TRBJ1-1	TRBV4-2	ASSQDTAMNTEAF
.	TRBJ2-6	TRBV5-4	ASSTRQGYSGANVLT
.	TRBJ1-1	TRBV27	ASSLNTAGIGRNTEAF
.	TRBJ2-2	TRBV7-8	ASSHQTVPNTGELF
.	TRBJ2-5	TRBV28	ASIPGGAEETQY
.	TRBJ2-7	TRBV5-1	ASSLGAGEQY